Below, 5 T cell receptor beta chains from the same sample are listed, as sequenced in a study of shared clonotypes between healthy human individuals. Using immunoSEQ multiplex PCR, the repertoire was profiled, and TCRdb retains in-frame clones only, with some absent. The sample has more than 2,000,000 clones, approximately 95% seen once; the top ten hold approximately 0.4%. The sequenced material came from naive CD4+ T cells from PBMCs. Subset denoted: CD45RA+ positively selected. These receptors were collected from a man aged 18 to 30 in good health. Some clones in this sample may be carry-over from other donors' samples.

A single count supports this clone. For the CDR3, the DNA is TGTGCCATCAGTGAGTCTTCGGTACAAGAGACCCAGTACTTC. It yields the protein CAISESSVQETQYF. The gene calls are TRBV10-3 and TRBJ2-5; D not resolved. V lost 0 bases to trimming and J lost 2 bases, with 7 bases between them. This CDR3 spans 14 amino acids. CDR1 and CDR2 from the germline V gene are ENHRY and SYGVKD.

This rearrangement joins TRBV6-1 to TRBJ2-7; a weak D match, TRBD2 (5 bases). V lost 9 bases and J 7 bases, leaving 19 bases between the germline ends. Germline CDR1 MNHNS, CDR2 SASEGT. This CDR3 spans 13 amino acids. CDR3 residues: CASQRDLASEQYF. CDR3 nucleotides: TGTGCCAGTCAACGGGATTTAGCTTCGGAGCAGTACTTC.

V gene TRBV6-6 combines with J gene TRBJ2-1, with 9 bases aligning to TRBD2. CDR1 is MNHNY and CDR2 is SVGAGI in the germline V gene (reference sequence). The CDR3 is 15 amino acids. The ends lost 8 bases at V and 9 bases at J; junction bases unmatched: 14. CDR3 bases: TGTGCCAGCGCTCAACAGGCGGGAGGGCCTGGTGAGCAGTTCTTC. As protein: CASAQQAGGPGEQFF.

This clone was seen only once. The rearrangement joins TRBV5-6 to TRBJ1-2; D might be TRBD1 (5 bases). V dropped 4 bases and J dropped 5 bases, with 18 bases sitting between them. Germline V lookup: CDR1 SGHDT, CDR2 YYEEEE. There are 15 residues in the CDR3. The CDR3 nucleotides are TGTGCCAGCAGCCATGGGACCGGGGGAGCGTATGGCTACACCTTC. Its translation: CASSHGTGGAYGYTF.

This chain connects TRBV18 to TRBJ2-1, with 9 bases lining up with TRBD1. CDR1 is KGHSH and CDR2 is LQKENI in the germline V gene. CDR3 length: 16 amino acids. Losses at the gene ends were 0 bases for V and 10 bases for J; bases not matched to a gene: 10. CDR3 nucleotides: TGTGCCAGCTCACCACCTAACAGGGGGCAAAATGGGGAGCAGTTCTTC. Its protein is CASSPPNRGQNGEQFF.